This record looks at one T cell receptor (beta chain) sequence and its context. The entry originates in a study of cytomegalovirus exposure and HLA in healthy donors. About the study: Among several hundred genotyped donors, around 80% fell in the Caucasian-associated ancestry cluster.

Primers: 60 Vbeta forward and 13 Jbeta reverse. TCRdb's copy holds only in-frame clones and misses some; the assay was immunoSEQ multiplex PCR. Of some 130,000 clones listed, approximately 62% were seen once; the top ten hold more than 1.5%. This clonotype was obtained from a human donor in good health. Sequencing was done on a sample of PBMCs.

The CDR3 nucleotides read TGTGCCAGTAGTAGAGTAGCCAAAAACATTCAGTACTTC. It yields the protein CASSRVAKNIQYF. The rearrangement joins TRBV19 to TRBJ2-4, with D uncertain. V shed 4 bases and J shed 0 bases, with 4 bases lying between them. The CDR3 totals 13 residues. Per the germline V gene, CDR1 is LNHDA and CDR2 is SQIVND (reference sequence). Using reference TRBV19 and TRBJ2-4 for the parts outside the CDR3, the full variable domain is DGGITQSPKYLFRKEGQNVTLSCEQNLNHDAMYWYRQDPGQGLRLIYYSQIVNDFQKGDIAEGYSVSREKKESFPLTVTSAQKNPTAFYLCASSRVAKNIQYFGAGTRLSVL.